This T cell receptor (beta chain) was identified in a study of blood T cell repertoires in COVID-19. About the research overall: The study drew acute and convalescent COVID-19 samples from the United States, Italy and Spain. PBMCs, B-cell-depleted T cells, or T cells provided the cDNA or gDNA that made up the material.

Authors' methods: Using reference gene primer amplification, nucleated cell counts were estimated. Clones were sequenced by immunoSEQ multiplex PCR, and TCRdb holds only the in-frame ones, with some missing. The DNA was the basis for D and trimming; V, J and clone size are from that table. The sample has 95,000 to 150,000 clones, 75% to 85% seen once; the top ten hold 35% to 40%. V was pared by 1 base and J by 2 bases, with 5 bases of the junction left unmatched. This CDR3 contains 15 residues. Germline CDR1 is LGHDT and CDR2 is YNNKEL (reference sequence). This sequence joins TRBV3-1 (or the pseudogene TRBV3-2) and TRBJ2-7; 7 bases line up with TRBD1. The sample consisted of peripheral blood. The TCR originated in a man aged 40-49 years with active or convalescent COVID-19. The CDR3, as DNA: TGTGCCAGCAGCCAAGTATGGGACAGTGCCTACGAGCAGTACTTC. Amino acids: CASSQVWDSAYEQYF.